Included here is one T cell receptor (beta chain) sequence, with context. Authors' processing steps: Estimates of nucleated cell counts were drawn from the amplification of reference gene primers. The table came from immunoSEQ multiplex PCR; TCRdb's copy has only in-frame clones and leaves some out. V, J and clone size are taken as reported in that table, and D and trimming were inferred from the DNA itself. The repertoire holds roughly 360,000 clones, with around 84% as singletons. This sample is drawn from a study of blood T cell repertoires in COVID-19. Study details: Italy, Spain and the United States were the sources of the convalescent and acute COVID-19 samples. PBMCs, B-cell-depleted T cells, or T cells provided the cDNA or gDNA that made up the material.

V was pared by 1 base and J by 6 bases, with 19 bases between. The CDR3 consists of 17 residues. Germline V gene lookup returns CDR1 MGHRA and CDR2 YSYEKL. The chain uses TRBV4-1 and TRBJ1-5; a possible D gene is TRBD1 (5 bases). Material: peripheral blood. The clonotype was recovered from a human donor with acute or convalescent COVID-19. The donor label of this sample is uncertain. CDR3 in amino acids: CASSQGVGGETGQPQHF. As DNA, the CDR3 is TGCGCCAGCAGCCAAGGTGTCGGAGGGGAGACGGGTCAGCCCCAGCATTTT.